This T cell receptor beta chain appears in the sequencing data of a study of blood T cells in healthy people across ages. V lost 4 bases to trimming and J lost 4 bases, with 17 bases between them. Germline lookup yields CDR1 DFQATT and CDR2 SNEGSKA (reference sequence). CDR3 length: 15 amino acids. This clonotype was seen only a few times. Its antigen is not known. Peripheral blood was drawn, around 9.5 milliliters per donor. Primers used in a second PCR of about 7 to 12 cycles were a sample-barcoded 5' primer and a J-beta primer mix. From the 5' RACE reads, TCRdb called clonotypes with MiXCR, one entry per CDR3 protein. The profile shows 1.2 million to 1.5 million distinct CDR3 sequences, 42% of them singletons. Study-wide findings and caveats: Not knowing donor CMV status may have confounded expanded clonotype changes. Donors of long life had a larger count of naive CD4+ cells and greater diversity than aged donors.

Sequenced material: blood. The sequence derives from a woman aged 18-35 years in good health. The V gene is TRBV20-1, the J gene TRBJ2-1, with D perhaps matching TRBD1 or TRBD2 (5 bases each). This CDR3 reads CSANPGTSPYNEQFF. The CDR3, as DNA: TGCAGTGCTAATCCGGGGACCTCACCTTACAATGAGCAGTTCTTC.